This is a list of T cell receptor beta chains from one sample in a study of T cell repertoires in cytomegalovirus infection. No antigen has been identified for these receptors. Using its own MiXCR run on the reads, TCRdb lists one record per CDR3 protein. Altogether 900,000 to 950,000 distinct CDR3 sequences are present, 30% to 40% being singletons, with the ten largest covering about 14%. The sequencing used cultured CD8+ T cells from PBMCs, collected from culture after CMV antigen stimulation. Receptors originate from a human donor in good health (CMV status not recorded). Some clones in this sample may be carry-over from other donors' samples. Each CDR3 is given without its conserved first and last residue.

>TRBV7-2|TRBJ1-1
ARILAGHKNTEAF
>TRBV27|TRBJ2-7
ASSPTGFRTWEQY
>TRBV4-2|TRBJ1-4
ASSHGTGNYEKLF
>TRBV25-1|TRBJ1-3
ASSPYHESSGNTIY
>TRBV5-8|TRBJ2-3
ASSLLGHSSTDTQY
>TRBV7-8|TRBJ2-1
ASSPRGHFPYNEQF
>TRBV24-1|TRBJ2-1
ATSDRTSGGWNEQF
>TRBV7-9|TRBJ2-7
ASRSLRAGALHEQY
>TRBV10-3|TRBJ2-3
AISGGTSGASTDTQY
>TRBV20-1|TRBJ1-5
SAGAPGVISNQPQH
>TRBV5-3|TRBJ1-1
ASSYRLVNTEAF
>TRBV10-2|TRBJ2-7
ASSGLTGDEQY
>TRBV15|TRBJ2-1
ATSRVGQGEPNEQF